The clone carrying this TCR beta chain was counted ten times or more. Its antigen remains unidentified. This sample is part of a study of Graves' ophthalmopathy and Graves' hyperthyroidism. Study-level background: Calling hyperthyroidism stable required that no ophthalmopathy show up within 18 months of follow-up.

Other autoimmune diseases, uncontrolled infections, pregnancy or lactation led to the exclusion of patients. This CDR3 comprises 15 residues. Germline assignment: CDR1 LNHDA and CDR2 SQIVND (reference sequence). V was clipped by 3 bases and J by 4 bases; unmatched bases: 2. Amplified TCR beta CDR3 regions were obtained using RNA transcripts as template. HTBI-primed first-round RT-PCR preceded second-round multiplex PCR. TCRdb reanalysed the multiplex PCR reads using MiXCR and keeps one entry per CDR3 protein. The repertoire consists of over a million distinct CDR3 sequences, with about two fifths occurring once and the leading ten covering more than 9.5%. Whole-study findings and limits: Blood also held most thyroid clonotypes expanded above 0.001 frequency. Progression of ophthalmopathy was predicted by the model with 60% to 71% sensitivity and 72.22% specificity.

The specimen was peripheral blood or thyroid tissue (not recorded which). The sequence derives from an adult man with Graves' hyperthyroidism. This sequence joins TRBV19 and TRBJ2-7; 14 positions match TRBD2. The CDR3 nucleotides read TGTGCCAGTAGTATTGGGACTAGCGGGAGTTACGAGCAGTACTTC. Its protein is CASSIGTSGSYEQYF.